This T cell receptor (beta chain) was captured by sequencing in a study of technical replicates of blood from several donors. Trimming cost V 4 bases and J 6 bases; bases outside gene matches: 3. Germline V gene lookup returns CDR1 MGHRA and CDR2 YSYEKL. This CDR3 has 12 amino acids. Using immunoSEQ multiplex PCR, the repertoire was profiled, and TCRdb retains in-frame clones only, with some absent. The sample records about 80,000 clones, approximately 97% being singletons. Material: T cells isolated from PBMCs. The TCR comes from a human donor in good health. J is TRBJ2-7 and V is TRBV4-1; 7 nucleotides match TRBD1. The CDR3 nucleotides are TGCGCCAGCAGCCTAACAGGGGCCGAGCAGTACTTC. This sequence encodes CASSLTGAEQYF.